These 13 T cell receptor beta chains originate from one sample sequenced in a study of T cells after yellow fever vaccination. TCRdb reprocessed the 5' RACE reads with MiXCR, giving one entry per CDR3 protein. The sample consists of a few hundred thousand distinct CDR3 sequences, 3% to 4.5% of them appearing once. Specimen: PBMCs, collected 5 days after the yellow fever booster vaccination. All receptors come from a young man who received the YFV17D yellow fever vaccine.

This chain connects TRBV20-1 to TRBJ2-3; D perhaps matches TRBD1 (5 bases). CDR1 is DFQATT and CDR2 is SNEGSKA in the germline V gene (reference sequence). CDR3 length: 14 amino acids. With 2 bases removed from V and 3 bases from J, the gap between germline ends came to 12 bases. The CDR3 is CSARLRQGTDTQYF. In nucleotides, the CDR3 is TGCAGTGCTAGACTTCGGCAGGGTACAGATACGCAGTATTTT.

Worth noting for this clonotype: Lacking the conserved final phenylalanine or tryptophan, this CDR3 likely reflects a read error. The CDR3 DNA follows: TGCAGCGTAGACAGGGGACCCGTCCAAGAGACCCAGTACTGC. It translates to CSVDRGPVQETQYC. This sequence joins TRBV29-1 and TRBJ2-5; 8 bases are a match to TRBD1. V shed 6 bases, J shed 1 base, and the junction held 7 bases outside the gene matches. CDR1 is SQVTM, CDR2 ANQGSEA, per germline. CDR3 length: 14 residues.

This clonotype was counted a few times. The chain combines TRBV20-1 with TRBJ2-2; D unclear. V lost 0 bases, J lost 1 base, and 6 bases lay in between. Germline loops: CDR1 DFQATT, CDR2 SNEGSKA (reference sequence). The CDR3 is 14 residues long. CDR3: CSARETRNTGELFF. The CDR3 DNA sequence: TGCAGTGCTAGAGAAACAAGGAACACCGGGGAGCTGTTTTTT.

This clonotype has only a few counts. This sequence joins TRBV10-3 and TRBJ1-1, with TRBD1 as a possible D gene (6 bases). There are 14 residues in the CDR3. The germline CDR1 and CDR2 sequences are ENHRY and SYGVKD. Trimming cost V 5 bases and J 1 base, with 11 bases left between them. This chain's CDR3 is CAISHRDPNTEAFF. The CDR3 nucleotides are TGTGCCATCAGTCACAGGGATCCGAACACTGAAGCTTTCTTT.

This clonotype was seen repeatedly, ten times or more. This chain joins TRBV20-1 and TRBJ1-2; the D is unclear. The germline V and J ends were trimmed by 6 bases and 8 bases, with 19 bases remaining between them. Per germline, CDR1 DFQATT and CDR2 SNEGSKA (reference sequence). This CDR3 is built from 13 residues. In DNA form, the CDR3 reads TGCAGTGCCAGTGGGAGAGCAAATTCCGGCTACACCTTC. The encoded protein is CSASGRANSGYTF.

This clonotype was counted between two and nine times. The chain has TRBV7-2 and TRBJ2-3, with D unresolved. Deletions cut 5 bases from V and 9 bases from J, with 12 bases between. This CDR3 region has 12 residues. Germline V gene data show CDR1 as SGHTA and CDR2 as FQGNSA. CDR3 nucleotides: TGTGCCAGCAGCCGAGAGAGGCAAACGCAGTATTTT. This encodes CASSRERQTQYF.

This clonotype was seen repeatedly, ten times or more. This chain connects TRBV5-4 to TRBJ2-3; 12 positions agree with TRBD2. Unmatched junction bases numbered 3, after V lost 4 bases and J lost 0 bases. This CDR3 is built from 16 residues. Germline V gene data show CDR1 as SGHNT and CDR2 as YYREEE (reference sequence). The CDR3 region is CASSAGLAGSTDTQYF. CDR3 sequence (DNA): TGTGCCAGCAGCGCTGGACTAGCGGGGAGCACAGATACGCAGTATTTT.

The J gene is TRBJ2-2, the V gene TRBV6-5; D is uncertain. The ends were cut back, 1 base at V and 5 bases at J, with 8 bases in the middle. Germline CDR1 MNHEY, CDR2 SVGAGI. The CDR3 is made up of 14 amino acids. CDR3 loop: CASSYLLGTGELFF. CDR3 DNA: TGTGCCAGCAGTTACTTGTTAGGGACCGGGGAGCTGTTTTTT.

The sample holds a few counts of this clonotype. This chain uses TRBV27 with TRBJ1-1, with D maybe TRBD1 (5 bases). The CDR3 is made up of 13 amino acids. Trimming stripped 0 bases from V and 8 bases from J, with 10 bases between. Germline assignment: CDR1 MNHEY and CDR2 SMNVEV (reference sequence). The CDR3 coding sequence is TGTGCCAGCAGTTTATCACGGGGGTCCGAAGCTTTCTTT. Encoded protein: CASSLSRGSEAFF.

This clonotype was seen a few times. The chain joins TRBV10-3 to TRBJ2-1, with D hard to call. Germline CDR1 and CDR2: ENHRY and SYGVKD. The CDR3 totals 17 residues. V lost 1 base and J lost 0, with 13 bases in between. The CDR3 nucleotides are TGTGCCATCAGTGAGTTCGGATTACCCGGCTCCTACAATGAGCAGTTCTTC. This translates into CAISEFGLPGSYNEQFF.

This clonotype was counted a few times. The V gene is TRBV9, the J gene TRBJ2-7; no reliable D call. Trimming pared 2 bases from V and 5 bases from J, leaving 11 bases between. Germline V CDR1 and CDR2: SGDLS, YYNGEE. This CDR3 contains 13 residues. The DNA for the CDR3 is TGTGCCAGCAGCGTTCATAGCTATCACGAGCAGTACGTC. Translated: CASSVHSYHEQYV.

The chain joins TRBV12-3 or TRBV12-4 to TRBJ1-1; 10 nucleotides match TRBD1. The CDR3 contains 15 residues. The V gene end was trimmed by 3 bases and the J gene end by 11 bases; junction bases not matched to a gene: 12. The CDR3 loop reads CASSFDWTGGLHAFF. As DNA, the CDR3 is TGTGCCAGCAGTTTCGATTGGACAGGGGGATTGCATGCTTTCTTT.

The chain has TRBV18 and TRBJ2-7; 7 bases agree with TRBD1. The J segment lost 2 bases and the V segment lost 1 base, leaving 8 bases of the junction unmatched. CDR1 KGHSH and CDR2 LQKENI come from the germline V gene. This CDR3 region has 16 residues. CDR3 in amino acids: CASSPLGQGVTYEQYF. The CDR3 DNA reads TGTGCCAGCTCACCACTCGGCCAGGGGGTAACCTACGAGCAGTACTTC.